This is a list of T cell receptor beta chains from one sample in a study of cytomegalovirus exposure and HLA in healthy donors. TCRdb's copy holds only in-frame clones and misses some; the assay was immunoSEQ multiplex PCR. The repertoire holds approximately 120,000 clones, with roughly 80% as singletons. The source material was PBMCs. The receptors here all came from a woman aged 45-59 years in good health and CMV-seronegative. CDR3s include the opening cysteine and the closing phenylalanine or tryptophan. D genes are given only for firm matches. Size is stated for part of the rows, as once, few or many counts, or as a class when the clone is expanded.

D	V	size	J	CDR3	DNA
TRBD2	TRBV7-9	medium-sized	TRBJ2-1	CASRLTLAGINEQFF	TGTGCCAGCAGACTGACCTTAGCGGGAATCAATGAGCAGTTCTTC
TRBD1	TRBV18	NA	TRBJ1-1	CASSPLGTGDAFF	TGTGCCAGCTCACCACTTGGGACAGGGGACGCTTTCTTT
TRBD2	TRBV6-5	few	TRBJ2-1	CASSLFAGANEQFF	TGTGCCAGCAGTTTGTTTGCGGGAGCCAATGAGCAGTTCTTC
NA	TRBV5-1	NA	TRBJ2-7	CASSLGDSWPTYEQYF	TGCGCCAGCAGCTTGGGCGACAGCTGGCCAACCTACGAGCAGTACTTC
NA	TRBV7-9	NA	TRBJ1-2	CASSLDINPRYTF	TGTGCCAGCAGCTTAGACATCAACCCGCGCTACACCTTC
TRBD2	TRBV18	NA	TRBJ2-3	CASSPLSVGLAGADTQYF	TGTGCCAGCTCACCTCTTTCAGTCGGACTAGCGGGAGCAGATACGCAGTATTTT
TRBD2	TRBV4-3	NA	TRBJ2-7	CASSPGLAGLEQYF	TGCGCCAGCAGCCCGGGACTAGCGGGACTCGAGCAGTACTTC
NA	TRBV5-6	NA	TRBJ2-3	CASSLPIWGESTDTQYF	TGTGCCAGCAGCCTACCCATTTGGGGGGAAAGCACAGATACGCAGTATTTT
TRBD1	TRBV2	NA	TRBJ2-2	CASSFPGQGQTNTGELFF	TGTGCCAGCAGTTTTCCGGGACAGGGACAAACGAACACCGGGGAGCTGTTTTTT
TRBD1	TRBV15	few	TRBJ2-7	CATSRQGTAYEQYF	TGTGCCACCAGCAGGCAAGGGACAGCCTACGAGCAGTACTTC